This T cell receptor (beta chain) was sequenced during a study of blood T cell repertoires in COVID-19. Across the whole study: Sites in the United States, Italy and Spain provided acute and convalescent COVID-19 samples.

The CDR3 covers 14 residues. CDR1 SGHVS and CDR2 FQNEAQ come from the germline V gene. V was cut by 1 base and J by 1 base, with 8 bases left in between. In the source study's methods: By means of reference gene primer amplification, nucleated cell counts were estimated. The protocol was immunoSEQ multiplex PCR, while the TCRdb copy is restricted to in-frame clones and leaves out a portion. The V and J calls and the clone size are those of that table, but D and trimming were determined from the DNA. This table has around 60,000 clones, roughly 74% appearing once. The chain couples TRBV7-8 to TRBJ2-7; D is possibly TRBD2 (6 bases). Sequenced: peripheral blood. This TCR was recovered from a woman aged 80 or older with acute or convalescent COVID-19. The CDR3 region is CASSLDSGSYEQYF. The CDR3 DNA follows: TGTGCCAGCAGCTTAGATAGCGGATCCTACGAGCAGTACTTC.